These 5 T cell receptor beta chains were sequenced from one sample in a study of CD8 T cells in Susac syndrome. RNA totalling roughly 0.45 to 1 ug underwent reverse transcription with random hexamers. Using its own MiXCR run on the immunoSEQ multiplex PCR reads, TCRdb lists one record per CDR3 protein. The sample lists 200,000 to 300,000 distinct CDR3 sequences, 90% to 96% seen once, with around 0.093% in the top ten. Input material: CD4+ T cells from PBMCs. These receptors originate from a human donor with Susac syndrome.

The chain is built from TRBV30 and TRBJ1-1; TRBD1 agrees at 8 bases. The junction had 12 bases not matched to a gene; V was cut back by 3 bases and J by 12 bases. This CDR3 spans 13 amino acids. The germline V gene has CDR1 GTSNPN and CDR2 SVGIG (reference sequence). The CDR3 bases are TGTGCCTGGAGGACGTTGGGGGCAGGGGGCCCTTTCTTT. This encodes CAWRTLGAGGPFF.

This chain links TRBV3-1 with TRBJ2-7; 9 bases align to TRBD1. V was clipped by 2 bases and J by 6 bases; unmatched bases: 8. Germline V gene lookup returns CDR1 LGHDT and CDR2 YNNKEL (reference sequence). The CDR3 length is 15 residues. CDR3 in amino acids: CASSQPGQGFGEQYF. CDR3 bases: TGTGCCAGCAGCCAACCTGGACAGGGGTTCGGCGAGCAGTACTTC.

The chain uses TRBV23-1 and TRBJ2-5; D is perhaps TRBD1 (6 bases). TRBV23-1 is treated as an ORF (open reading frame) with a function not yet certain. With 0 bases removed from V and 0 bases from J, the gap between germline ends came to 20 bases. The CDR3 is 19 amino acids. The CDR3 bases are TGCGCCAGCAGTCAATCAAGAAGGTTCGACAGGCAGGACCAAGAGACCCAGTACTTC. Translating it yields CASSQSRRFDRQDQETQYF.

The genes are TRBV29-1 and TRBJ1-2, with D possibly being TRBD1 (5 bases). Per germline, CDR1 SQVTM and CDR2 ANQGSEA. The length of the CDR3 is 14 residues. The V end lost 3 bases, the J end lost 1 base, and 12 bases lay between the germline ends. The CDR3 spells CSVDWRGSNYGYTF. The CDR3 bases are TGCAGCGTTGATTGGCGGGGGAGTAACTATGGCTACACCTTC.

This chain links TRBV9 with TRBJ2-1; D might be TRBD2 (5 bases). Germline CDR1 reads SGDLS; CDR2 reads YYNGEE. The CDR3 loop spans 14 amino acids. Trimming removed 4 bases from V and 3 bases from J, with 11 bases in between. Here the CDR3 reads CASSPERFYNEQFF. The DNA for the CDR3 is TGTGCCAGCAGCCCAGAGCGGTTCTACAATGAGCAGTTCTTC. The full variable domain, rest sourced from reference TRBV9 and TRBJ2-1, is DSGVTQTPKHLITATGQRVTLRCSPRSGDLSVYWYQQSLDQGLQFLIQYYNGEERAKGNILERFSAQQFPDLHSELNLSSLELGDSALYFCASSPERFYNEQFFGPGTRLTVL.